These 3 T cell receptor beta chains were all obtained from the same sample, sequenced in a study of T cells in women clearing cervical HPV infection. Sequencing used immunoSEQ multiplex PCR; TCRdb keeps in-frame clones, though not all of them. The specimen's table records 40,000 to 55,000 clones. Input material: blood buffy coat. The origin of the receptors is a woman aged 18 to 75 with a cervical HPV16 infection that either progressed to CIN3+ or cleared (not recorded which).

Of note for this clone: Sequencing ends 3 residues short of the CDR3 end; the germline J gene provides the rest. This sequence joins TRBV7-9 and TRBJ2-3; possibly TRBD1 for D (6 bases). Germline V CDR1 and CDR2: SEHNR, FQNEAQ (reference sequence). The CDR3 is made up of 14 amino acids. The V end was cut by 5 bases, the J end by 2 bases, with 11 bases between. The CDR3 bases that were read are TGTGCCAGCAGCCCAGGACAGTACACAGATACG. As protein: CASSPGQYTDT. The whole CDR3 protein reads CASSPGQYTDTQYF.

As to this clone: Coverage ceases 3 residues before the CDR3 finishes, and the germline J gene fills in the end. The V and J genes are TRBV25-1 and TRBJ2-7, with D possibly matching TRBD2 (6 bases). V was shortened by 10 bases and J by 0 bases, with 13 bases between the two germline ends. This CDR3 contains 13 residues. The germline CDR1 and CDR2 sequences are MGHDK and SYGVNS. The CDR3 is CATSGTSSYEQYF. The CDR3 DNA, read in part, is TGTGCCACCTCCGGGACTTCCTCCTACGAG.

On this clone itself: The read falls 3 residues short of the CDR3 end, and the missing part is taken from the germline J gene. J is TRBJ2-2 and V is TRBV7-9; 7 bases align to TRBD1. Looked up from germline, CDR1 is SEHNR and CDR2 is FQNEAQ (reference sequence). The CDR3 is 14 amino acids. The CDR3 region is CASSMDRSNEKLFF. Partial CDR3 DNA: TGTGCCAGCAGCATGGACAGGTCAAATGAAAAG.